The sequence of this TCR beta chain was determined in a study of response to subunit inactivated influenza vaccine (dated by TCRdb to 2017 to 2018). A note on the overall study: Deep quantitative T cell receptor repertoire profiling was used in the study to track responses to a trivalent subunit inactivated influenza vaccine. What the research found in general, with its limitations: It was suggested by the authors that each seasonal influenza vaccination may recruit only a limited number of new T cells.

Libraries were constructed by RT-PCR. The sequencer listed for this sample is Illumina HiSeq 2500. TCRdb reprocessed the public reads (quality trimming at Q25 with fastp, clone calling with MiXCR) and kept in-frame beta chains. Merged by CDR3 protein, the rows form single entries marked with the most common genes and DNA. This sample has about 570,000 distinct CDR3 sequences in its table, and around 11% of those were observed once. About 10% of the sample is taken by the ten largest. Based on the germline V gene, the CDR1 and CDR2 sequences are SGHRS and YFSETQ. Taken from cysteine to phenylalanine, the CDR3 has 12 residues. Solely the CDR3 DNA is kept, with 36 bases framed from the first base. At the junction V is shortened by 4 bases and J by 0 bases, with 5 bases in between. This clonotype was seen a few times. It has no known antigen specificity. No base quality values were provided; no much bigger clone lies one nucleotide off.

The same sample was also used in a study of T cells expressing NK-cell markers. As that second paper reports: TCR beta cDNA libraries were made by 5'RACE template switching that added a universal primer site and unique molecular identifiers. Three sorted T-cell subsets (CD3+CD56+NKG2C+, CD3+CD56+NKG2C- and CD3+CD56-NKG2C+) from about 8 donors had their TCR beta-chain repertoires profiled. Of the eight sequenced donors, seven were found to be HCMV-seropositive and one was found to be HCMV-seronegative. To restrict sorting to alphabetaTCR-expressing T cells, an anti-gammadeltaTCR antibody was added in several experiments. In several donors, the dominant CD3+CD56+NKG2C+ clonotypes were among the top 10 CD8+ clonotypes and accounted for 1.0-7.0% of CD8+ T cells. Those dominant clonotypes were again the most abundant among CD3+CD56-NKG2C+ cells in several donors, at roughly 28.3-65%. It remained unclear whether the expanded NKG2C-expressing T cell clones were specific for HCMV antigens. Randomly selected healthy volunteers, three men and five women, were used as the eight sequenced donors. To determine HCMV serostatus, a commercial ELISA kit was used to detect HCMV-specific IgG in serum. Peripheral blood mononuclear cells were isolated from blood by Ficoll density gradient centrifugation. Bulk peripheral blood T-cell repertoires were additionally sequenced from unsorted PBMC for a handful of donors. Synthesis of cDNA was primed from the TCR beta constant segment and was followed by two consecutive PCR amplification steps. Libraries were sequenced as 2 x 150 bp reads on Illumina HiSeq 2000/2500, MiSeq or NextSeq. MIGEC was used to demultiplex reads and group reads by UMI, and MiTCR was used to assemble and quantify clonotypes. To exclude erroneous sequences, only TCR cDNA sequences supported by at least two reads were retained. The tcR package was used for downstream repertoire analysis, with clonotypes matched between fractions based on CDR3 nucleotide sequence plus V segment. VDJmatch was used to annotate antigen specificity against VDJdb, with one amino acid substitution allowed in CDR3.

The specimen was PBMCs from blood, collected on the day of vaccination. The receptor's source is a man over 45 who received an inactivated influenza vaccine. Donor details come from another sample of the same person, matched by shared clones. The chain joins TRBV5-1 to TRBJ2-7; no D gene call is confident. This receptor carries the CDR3 CASSMNSYEQYF. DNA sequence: TGCGCCAGCAGCATGAACTCCTACGAGCAGTACTTC.